This T cell receptor beta chain was obtained from a study of cytomegalovirus exposure and HLA in healthy donors. The CDR3 has 15 amino acids. Germline assignment: CDR1 SNHLY and CDR2 FYNNEI. J was trimmed by 7 bases and V by 3 bases; bases with no gene match: 3. The PCR made use of 60 Vbeta and 13 Jbeta primers. This table comes from immunoSEQ multiplex PCR, and its TCRdb copy is limited to in-frame clones, with some not included. Among over 110,000 clones, approximately 80% were seen once, and the ten largest hold around 6.6%. Regarding the study as a whole: Some V segments, including TRBV6-2 and TRBV6-3, were excluded as indistinguishable. Later analysis demonstrated an association between a missense DCLRE1C variant and TCR beta V- and J-gene trimming.

Remarks on this clone: As yet, its antigen is unknown.

The specimen sequenced was PBMCs. This TCR was sampled from a woman aged 40 to 49 in good health and CMV-seropositive. The genes are TRBV2 and TRBJ2-7, with 16 bases fitting TRBD2. CDR3 amino acids: CASSDGTSGREEQYF. CDR3 coding DNA: TGTGCCAGCAGTGACGGGACTAGCGGGAGGGAAGAGCAGTACTTC.